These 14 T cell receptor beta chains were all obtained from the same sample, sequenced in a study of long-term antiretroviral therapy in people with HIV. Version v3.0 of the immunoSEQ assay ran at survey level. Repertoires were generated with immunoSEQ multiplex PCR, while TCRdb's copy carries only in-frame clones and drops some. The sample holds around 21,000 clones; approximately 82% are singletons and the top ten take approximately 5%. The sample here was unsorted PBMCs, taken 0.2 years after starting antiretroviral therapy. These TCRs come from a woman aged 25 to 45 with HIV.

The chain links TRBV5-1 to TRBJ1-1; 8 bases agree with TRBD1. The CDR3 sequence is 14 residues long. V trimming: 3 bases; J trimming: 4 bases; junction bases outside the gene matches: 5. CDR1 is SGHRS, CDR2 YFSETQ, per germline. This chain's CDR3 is CASSSGQGFTEAFF. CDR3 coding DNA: TGCGCCAGCAGCTCCGGACAGGGATTCACTGAAGCTTTCTTT.

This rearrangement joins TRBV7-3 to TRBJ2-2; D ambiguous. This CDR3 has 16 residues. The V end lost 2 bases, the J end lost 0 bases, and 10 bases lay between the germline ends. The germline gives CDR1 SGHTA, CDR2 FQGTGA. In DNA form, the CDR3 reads TGTGCCAGCAGCTTAGAGAGTACAGCGAACACCGGGGAGCTGTTTTTT. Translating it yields CASSLESTANTGELFF.

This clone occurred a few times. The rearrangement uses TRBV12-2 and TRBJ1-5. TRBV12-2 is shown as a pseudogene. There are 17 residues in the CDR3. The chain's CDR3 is CASRLVCEGKGDQPQHF. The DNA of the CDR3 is TGTGCAAGTCGCTTAGTTTGTGAAGGGAAAGGCGATCAGCCCCAGCATTTT.

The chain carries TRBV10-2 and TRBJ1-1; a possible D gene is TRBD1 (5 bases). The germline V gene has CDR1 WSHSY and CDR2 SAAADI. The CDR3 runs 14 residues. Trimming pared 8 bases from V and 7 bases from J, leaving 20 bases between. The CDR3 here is CASARERGPYEAFF. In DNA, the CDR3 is TGCGCCAGCGCTAGAGAACGGGGCCCGTATGAAGCTTTCTTT.

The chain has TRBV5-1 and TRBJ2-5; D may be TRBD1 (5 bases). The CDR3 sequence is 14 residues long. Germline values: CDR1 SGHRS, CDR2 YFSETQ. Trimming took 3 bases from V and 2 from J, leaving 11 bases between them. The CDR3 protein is CASSWGAGQETQYF. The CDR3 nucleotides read TGCGCCAGCAGCTGGGGCGCAGGTCAAGAGACCCAGTACTTC.

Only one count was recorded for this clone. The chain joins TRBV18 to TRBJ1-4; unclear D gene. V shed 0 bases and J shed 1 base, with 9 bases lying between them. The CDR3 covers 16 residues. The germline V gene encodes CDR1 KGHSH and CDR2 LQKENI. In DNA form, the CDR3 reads TGTGCCAGCTCACCACCGTTAGGTTTAACTAATGAAAAACTGTTTTTT. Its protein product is CASSPPLGLTNEKLFF.

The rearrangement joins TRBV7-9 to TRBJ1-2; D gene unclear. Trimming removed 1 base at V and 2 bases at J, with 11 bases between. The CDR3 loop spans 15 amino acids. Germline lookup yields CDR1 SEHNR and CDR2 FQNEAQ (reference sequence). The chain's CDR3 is CASSLGPPENYGYTF. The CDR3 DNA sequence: TGTGCCAGCAGCTTAGGACCCCCGGAGAACTATGGCTACACCTTC.

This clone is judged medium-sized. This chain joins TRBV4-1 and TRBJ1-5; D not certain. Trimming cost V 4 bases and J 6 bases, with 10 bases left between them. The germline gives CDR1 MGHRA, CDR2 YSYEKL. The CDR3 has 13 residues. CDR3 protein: CASSRTIGQPQHF. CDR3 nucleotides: TGCGCCAGCAGCCGGACTATTGGTCAGCCCCAGCATTTT.

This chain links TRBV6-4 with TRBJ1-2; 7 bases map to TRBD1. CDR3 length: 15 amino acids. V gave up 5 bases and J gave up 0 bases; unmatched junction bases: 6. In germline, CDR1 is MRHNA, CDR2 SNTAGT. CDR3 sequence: CASSPGTATNYGYTF. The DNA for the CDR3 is TGTGCCAGCAGTCCCGGGACAGCGACTAACTATGGCTACACCTTC.

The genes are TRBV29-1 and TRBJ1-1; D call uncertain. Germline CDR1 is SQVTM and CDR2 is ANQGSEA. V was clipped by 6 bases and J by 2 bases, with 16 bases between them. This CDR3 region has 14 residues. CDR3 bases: TGCAGCGTCTCTCGCGGGGTAGGCAACACTGAAGCTTTCTTT. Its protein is CSVSRGVGNTEAFF.

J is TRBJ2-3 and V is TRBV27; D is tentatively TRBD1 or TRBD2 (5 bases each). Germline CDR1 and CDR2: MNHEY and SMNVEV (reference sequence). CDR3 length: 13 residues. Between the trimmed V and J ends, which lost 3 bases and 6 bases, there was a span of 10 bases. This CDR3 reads CASSFQWGDTQYF. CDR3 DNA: TGTGCCAGCAGTTTCCAGTGGGGGGATACGCAGTATTTT.

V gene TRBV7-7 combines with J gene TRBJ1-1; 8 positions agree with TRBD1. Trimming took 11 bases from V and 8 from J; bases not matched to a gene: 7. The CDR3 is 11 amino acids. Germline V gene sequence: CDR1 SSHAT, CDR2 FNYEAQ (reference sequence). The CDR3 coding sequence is TGTGCCGAAGGACAGGGCCTAGAAGCTTTCTTT. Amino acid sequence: CAEGQGLEAFF.

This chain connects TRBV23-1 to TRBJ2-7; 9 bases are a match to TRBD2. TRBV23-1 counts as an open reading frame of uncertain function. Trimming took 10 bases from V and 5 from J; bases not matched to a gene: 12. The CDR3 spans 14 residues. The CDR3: CAKQEAGGPDEQYF. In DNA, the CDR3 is TGCGCCAAGCAGGAGGCGGGGGGGCCCGACGAGCAGTACTTC.

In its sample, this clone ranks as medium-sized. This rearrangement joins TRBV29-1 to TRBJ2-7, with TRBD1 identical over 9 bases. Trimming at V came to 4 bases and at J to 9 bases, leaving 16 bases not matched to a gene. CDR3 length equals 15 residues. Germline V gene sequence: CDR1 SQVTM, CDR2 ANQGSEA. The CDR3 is CSVVGGPGQGEVQYF. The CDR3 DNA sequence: TGCAGCGTTGTTGGGGGGCCGGGACAGGGAGAAGTGCAGTACTTC.